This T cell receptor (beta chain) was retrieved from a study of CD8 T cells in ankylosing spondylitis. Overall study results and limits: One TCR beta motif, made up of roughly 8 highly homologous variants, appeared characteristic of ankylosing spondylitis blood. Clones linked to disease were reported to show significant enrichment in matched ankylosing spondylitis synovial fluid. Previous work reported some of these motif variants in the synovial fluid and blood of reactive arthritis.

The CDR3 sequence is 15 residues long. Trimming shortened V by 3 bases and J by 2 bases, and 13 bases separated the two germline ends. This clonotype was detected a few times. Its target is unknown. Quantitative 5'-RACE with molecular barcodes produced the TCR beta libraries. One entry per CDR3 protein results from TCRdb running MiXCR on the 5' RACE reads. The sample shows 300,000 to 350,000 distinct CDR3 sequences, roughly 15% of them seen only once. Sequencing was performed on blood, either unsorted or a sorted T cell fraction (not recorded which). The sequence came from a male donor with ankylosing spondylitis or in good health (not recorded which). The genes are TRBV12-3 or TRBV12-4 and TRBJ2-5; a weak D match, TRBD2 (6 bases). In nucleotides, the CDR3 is TGTGCCAGCAGTTTCGCGGGGATCGGACAAGAGACCCAGTACTTC. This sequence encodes CASSFAGIGQETQYF.